The sequence of this T cell receptor (beta chain) was determined in a study of T cell responses to AZD1222 COVID-19 vaccine. Study-level findings and limits: Dominant CD4 TCR responses targeted spike regions 160-218 and 743-854. Compared with day 0, the breadth and depth of the Spike-specific TCR repertoire rose significantly after two doses of AZD1222. Every sample of the repertoires postdated the peak T cell response. A mostly white British donor set with more females was recruited, and clonal diversity was possibly underestimated.

Comments on this clone: The antigen remains undetermined.

Trimming stripped 3 bases from V and 8 bases from J, with 8 bases between. CDR3 size: 12 residues. Only in-frame clones appear in the TCRdb table, and some are missing; sequencing was by immunoSEQ multiplex PCR. This table holds around 130,000 clones, around 90% found once. The receptor was isolated from an adult who received the AZD1222 COVID-19 vaccine. This sample comprised peripheral blood, obtained 28 days after the second AZD1222 dose. This sequence joins TRBV23-1 and TRBJ2-1; D could derive from TRBD1 or TRBD2 (5 bases each). TRBV23-1 is treated as an ORF (open reading frame) with a function not yet certain. The CDR3 sequence is CASSHGGYEQFF. The CDR3 DNA sequence: TGCGCCAGCAGTCATGGGGGTTATGAGCAGTTCTTC.